The rows below give T cell receptor beta chains drawn from one sample of a study of Tregs in tolerant kidney transplant recipients. Libraries were prepared by immunoSEQ multiplex PCR; TCRdb keeps only in-frame clonotypes and omits some of them. This table holds around 78,000 clones, approximately 89% found once. This specimen was Tregs from blood, taken before the transplant. These receptor sequences come from a human donor who received a combined kidney and bone marrow transplant. CDR3s include the opening cysteine and the closing phenylalanine or tryptophan. D genes are given only for firm matches. Rows give clone size only sometimes, using once, few, many, or a class for an expanded clone.

D: TRBD1; V: TRBV27; J: TRBJ2-4; size: once; CDR3: CASSPGGDRGLIQYF; DNA: TGTGCCAGCAGTCCCGGGGGGGACAGGGGTCTTATTCAGTACTTC
D: .; V: TRBV4-2; J: TRBJ2-1; size: few; CDR3: CASSHGSDYNEQFF; DNA: TGTGCCAGCAGCCATGGAAGCGATTACAATGAGCAGTTCTTC
D: .; V: TRBV4-1; J: TRBJ1-5; size: .; CDR3: CASSQAPGEGQPQHF; DNA: TGCGCCAGCAGCCAAGCCCCAGGGGAAGGACAGCCCCAGCATTTT
D: .; V: TRBV10-2; J: TRBJ1-1; size: .; CDR3: CASWNGDYTEAFF; DNA: TGCGCCAGCTGGAATGGGGATTACACTGAAGCTTTCTTT
D: .; V: TRBV30; J: TRBJ2-5; size: .; CDR3: CAWSTRDSREDF; DNA: TGTGCCTGGAGTACCCGGGACAGCCGGGAGGACTTC
D: .; V: TRBV5-6; J: TRBJ1-2; size: .; CDR3: CASSSLDRTYGYTF; DNA: TGTGCCAGCAGCTCCTTAGACAGGACCTATGGCTACACCTTC
D: .; V: TRBV19; J: TRBJ2-7; size: .; CDR3: CASSATLGGPDYEQYF; DNA: TGTGCCAGTAGTGCGACCCTTGGGGGTCCCGACTACGAGCAGTACTTC
D: TRBD1; V: TRBV28; J: TRBJ1-1; size: .; CDR3: CASSSGGTEAFF; DNA: TGTGCCAGCAGCTCAGGGGGGACTGAAGCTTTCTTT
D: .; V: TRBV11-2; J: TRBJ1-4; size: .; CDR3: CASSFGQHNEKLFF; DNA: TGTGCCAGCAGCTTTGGACAACATAATGAAAAACTGTTTTTT
D: .; V: TRBV6-1; J: TRBJ1-5; size: .; CDR3: CASSRRASDQPQHF; DNA: TGTGCCAGCAGCCGGCGCGCTTCGGATCAGCCCCAGCATTTT
D: .; V: TRBV6-1; J: TRBJ2-5; size: .; CDR3: CASSLEGGLGTQYF; DNA: TGTGCCAGCAGCCTTGAAGGGGGATTGGGGACCCAGTACTTC
D: TRBD2; V: TRBV9; J: TRBJ2-1; size: .; CDR3: CASSVGLAGSYNEQFF; DNA: TGTGCCAGCAGCGTGGGACTAGCGGGCTCCTACAATGAGCAGTTCTTC
D: TRBD2; V: TRBV18; J: TRBJ2-7; size: .; CDR3: CASSPIAGGKLEQYF; DNA: TGTGCCAGCTCACCCATAGCGGGAGGGAAACTCGAGCAGTACTTC
D: .; V: TRBV28; J: TRBJ2-7; size: .; CDR3: CASSEQVYEQYF; DNA: TGTGCCAGCAGTGAACAGGTCTACGAGCAGTACTTC
D: TRBD1; V: TRBV27; J: TRBJ2-7; size: few; CDR3: CASSLGQGATYEQYF; DNA: TGTGCCAGCAGTTTGGGACAGGGGGCTACCTACGAGCAGTACTTC
D: TRBD1; V: TRBV28; J: TRBJ1-2; size: .; CDR3: CASSFDRAFSYGYTF; DNA: TGTGCCAGCAGTTTTGACAGGGCTTTCAGCTATGGCTACACCTTC
D: .; V: TRBV14; J: TRBJ2-7; size: .; CDR3: CASSPLGASYEQYF; DNA: TGTGCCAGCAGCCCCCTCGGAGCCTCCTACGAGCAGTACTTC
D: .; V: TRBV2; J: TRBJ1-5; size: .; CDR3: CASSERQQQPQHF; DNA: TGTGCCAGCAGTGAGAGGCAACAGCAGCCCCAGCATTTT
D: .; V: TRBV5-1; J: TRBJ2-1; size: .; CDR3: CASSLETNRANEQFF; DNA: TGCGCCAGCAGCTTGGAAACCAATCGGGCCAATGAGCAGTTCTTC
D: .; V: TRBV5-1; J: TRBJ1-5; size: .; CDR3: CASSERTDQPQHF; DNA: TGCGCCAGCAGCGAAAGGACAGATCAGCCCCAGCATTTT
D: TRBD2; V: TRBV4-1; J: TRBJ2-7; size: .; CDR3: CASSQAPGLAGEDEQYF; DNA: TGCGCCAGCAGCCAAGCCCCCGGACTAGCGGGAGAGGACGAGCAGTACTTC
D: .; V: TRBV6-1; J: TRBJ1-4; size: .; CDR3: CASSEMSSGSKLFF; DNA: TGTGCCAGCAGTGAAATGAGTTCGGGCTCCAAACTGTTTTTT
D: .; V: TRBV28; J: TRBJ2-7; size: .; CDR3: CASSLGYAAVEQYF; DNA: TGTGCCAGCAGTTTAGGGTATGCGGCAGTCGAGCAGTACTTC
D: TRBD1; V: TRBV9; J: TRBJ2-1; size: .; CDR3: CASSVSGRGLYNEQFF; DNA: TGTGCCAGCAGCGTTAGTGGCAGGGGGCTCTACAATGAGCAGTTCTTC
D: .; V: TRBV11-2; J: TRBJ2-5; size: once; CDR3: CASSPGRRRGRDETQYF; DNA: TGTGCCAGCAGCCCCGGCCGACGACGTGGGCGCGACGAGACCCAGTACTTC
D: .; V: TRBV2; J: TRBJ2-7; size: few; CDR3: CASSARYEQYF; DNA: TGTGCCAGCAGTGCCCGCTACGAGCAGTACTTC
D: .; V: TRBV27; J: TRBJ2-7; size: .; CDR3: CASSLMGRGPYEQYF; DNA: TGTGCCAGCAGTTTAATGGGGAGAGGACCCTACGAGCAGTACTTC
D: .; V: TRBV28; J: TRBJ1-1; size: .; CDR3: CASSLKANTEAFF; DNA: TGTGCCAGCAGTTTAAAGGCGAACACTGAAGCTTTCTTT
D: .; V: TRBV7-3; J: TRBJ2-2; size: .; CDR3: CASSSSNTGELFF; DNA: TGTGCCAGCAGCTCCTCGAACACCGGGGAGCTGTTTTTT
D: .; V: TRBV6-5; J: TRBJ1-1; size: once; CDR3: CASSYRPNTEAFF; DNA: TGTGCCAGCAGTTACAGACCGAACACTGAAGCTTTCTTT
D: .; V: TRBV19; J: TRBJ1-5; size: .; CDR3: CASSIAYDTQPQHF; DNA: TGTGCCAGTAGTATCGCCTACGACACCCAGCCCCAGCATTTT
D: .; V: TRBV4-2; J: TRBJ2-5; size: .; CDR3: CASSPSGRGVQETQYF; DNA: TGTGCCAGCAGCCCTTCTGGCAGGGGGGTCCAAGAGACCCAGTACTTC
D: .; V: TRBV19; J: TRBJ1-1; size: .; CDR3: CASSIGRLTGRTEAFF; DNA: TGTGCCAGTAGTATAGGCCGACTCACAGGGCGTACTGAAGCTTTCTTT
D: TRBD2; V: TRBV9; J: TRBJ2-3; size: .; CDR3: CASSVTPGTSGTDTQYF; DNA: TGTGCCAGCAGCGTAACACCCGGGACTAGCGGGACAGATACGCAGTATTTT
D: .; V: TRBV19; J: TRBJ1-5; size: .; CDR3: CASSIAGRDSNQPQHF; DNA: TGTGCCAGTAGTATCGCAGGCAGGGATAGCAATCAGCCCCAGCATTTT
D: .; V: TRBV5-8; J: TRBJ2-7; size: .; CDR3: CASSSVYEQYF; DNA: TGTGCCAGCAGCTCCGTTTACGAGCAGTACTTC
D: .; V: TRBV5-5; J: TRBJ2-2; size: .; CDR3: CASSRAPVANTGELFF; DNA: TGTGCCAGCAGCCGGGCCCCAGTCGCGAACACCGGGGAGCTGTTTTTT
D: .; V: TRBV10-1; J: TRBJ2-7; size: .; CDR3: CASRDFCEQYF; DNA: TGCGCCAGCAGGGACTTTTGCGAGCAGTACTTC
D: TRBD2; V: TRBV5-4; J: TRBJ2-1; size: once; CDR3: CASSRRTSGSNEQFF; DNA: TGTGCCAGCAGCCGAAGGACTAGCGGGAGTAATGAGCAGTTCTTC
D: TRBD2; V: TRBV19; J: TRBJ2-1; size: once; CDR3: CATRRQGLAGTYNEQFF; DNA: TGTGCCACCCGACGCCAGGGATTAGCGGGGACTTACAATGAGCAGTTCTTC
D: .; V: TRBV28; J: TRBJ1-5; size: .; CDR3: CASSFAGQELNQPQHF; DNA: TGTGCCAGCAGTTTTGCAGGGCAGGAGCTCAATCAGCCCCAGCATTTT
D: TRBD1; V: TRBV14; J: TRBJ1-6; size: .; CDR3: CASSPGQGASSPLHF; DNA: TGTGCCAGCAGCCCCGGACAGGGGGCAAGTTCACCCCTCCACTTT
D: .; V: TRBV4-1; J: TRBJ1-4; size: .; CDR3: CASSQPPSGAWGKLFF; DNA: TGCGCCAGCAGCCAACCCCCGTCGGGGGCTTGGGGAAAACTGTTTTTT
D: .; V: TRBV7-2; J: TRBJ2-3; size: .; CDR3: CASSLESGTSTDTQYF; DNA: TGTGCCAGCAGCTTAGAGTCCGGGACTAGCACAGATACGCAGTATTTT
D: TRBD2; V: TRBV7-2; J: TRBJ2-1; size: .; CDR3: CASSLLGTSGRLVNEQFF; DNA: TGTGCCAGCAGCTTATTGGGGACTAGCGGGAGGTTAGTCAATGAGCAGTTCTTC
D: TRBD2; V: TRBV7-9; J: TRBJ2-1; size: once; CDR3: CASSPQGGEQFF; DNA: TGTGCCAGCAGCCCCCAGGGAGGGGAGCAGTTCTTC
D: TRBD2; V: TRBV11-1; J: TRBJ2-5; size: once; CDR3: CASSSATSGKETQYF; DNA: TGTGCCAGCAGCTCTGCTACTAGCGGGAAGGAGACCCAGTACTTC
D: .; V: TRBV29-1; J: TRBJ2-1; size: .; CDR3: CSVVGVAYNEQFF; DNA: TGCAGCGTTGTCGGGGTGGCCTACAATGAGCAGTTCTTC
D: .; V: TRBV5-1; J: TRBJ2-3; size: .; CDR3: CASSLVPGQHTDTQYF; DNA: TGCGCCAGCAGCTTGGTTCCTGGACAGCACACAGATACGCAGTATTTT
D: .; V: TRBV15; J: TRBJ2-7; size: .; CDR3: CATSQHYEQYF; DNA: TGTGCCACCAGCCAACACTACGAGCAGTACTTC